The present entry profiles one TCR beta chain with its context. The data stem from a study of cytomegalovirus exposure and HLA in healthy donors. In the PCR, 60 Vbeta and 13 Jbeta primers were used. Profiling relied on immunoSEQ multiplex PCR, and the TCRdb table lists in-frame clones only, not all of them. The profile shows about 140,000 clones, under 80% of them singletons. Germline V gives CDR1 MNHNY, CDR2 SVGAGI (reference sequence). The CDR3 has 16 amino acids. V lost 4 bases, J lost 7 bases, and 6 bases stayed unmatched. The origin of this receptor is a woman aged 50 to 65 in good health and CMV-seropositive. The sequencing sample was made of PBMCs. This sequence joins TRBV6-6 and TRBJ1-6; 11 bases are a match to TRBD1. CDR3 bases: TGTGCCAGCAGTTTCAGTAGGACAGGGGGCAATTCACCCCTCCACTTT. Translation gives CASSFSRTGGNSPLHF.